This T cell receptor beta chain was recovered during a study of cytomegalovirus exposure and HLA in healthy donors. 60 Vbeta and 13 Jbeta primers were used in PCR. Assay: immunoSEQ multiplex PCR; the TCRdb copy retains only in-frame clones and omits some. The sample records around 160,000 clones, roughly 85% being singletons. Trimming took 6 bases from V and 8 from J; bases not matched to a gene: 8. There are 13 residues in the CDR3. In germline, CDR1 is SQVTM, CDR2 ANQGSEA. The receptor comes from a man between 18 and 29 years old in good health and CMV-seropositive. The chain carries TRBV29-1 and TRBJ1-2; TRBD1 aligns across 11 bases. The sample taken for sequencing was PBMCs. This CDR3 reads CSVPGQGAQGYTF. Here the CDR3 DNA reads TGCAGCGTACCCGGACAGGGGGCGCAGGGCTACACCTTC.